The T cell receptor beta chain under discussion was sequenced for a study of blood T cell repertoires in COVID-19. The germline gives CDR1 LNHDA, CDR2 SQIVND (reference sequence). The length of the CDR3 is 15 residues. Deletions cut 4 bases from V and 5 bases from J, with 17 bases between. TCRdb keeps only in-frame clones here, not all; method: immunoSEQ multiplex PCR. This sample has 300,000 to 350,000 clones, with around 90% found just once. The sequence came from a woman between 25 and 40 years old with COVID-19, enrolled during active disease. V usage is TRBV19 and J usage is TRBJ1-1; perhaps TRBD1 as D (6 bases). The sample comprised peripheral blood. The chain's CDR3 is CASSTEVQGWTEAFF. The DNA for the CDR3 is TGTGCCAGTAGTACAGAAGTACAGGGTTGGACTGAAGCTTTCTTT.